This TCR beta chain was sequenced in a study of CD8+ T cells in alopecia areata listed by TCRdb under 2018. Notes on the research overall: To study T cell clonal expansion in alopecia areata, the researchers applied high-throughput TCRbeta sequencing to both the C3H/HeJ mouse model and human patients. RNA came from the PAXgene miRNA kit for fixed scalp, the miRNeasy kit for PBMCs, and the RNeasy kit for mouse skin. Amplification of TCRbeta CDR3 regions was done by immunoSEQ multiplex PCR using 35 Vbeta forward primers and 13 Jbeta reverse primers. On the human side, TCRbeta sequencing was run on scalp tissue and on sorted CD4+ and CD8+ peripheral blood T cells from healthy controls and from alopecia areata patients with either patchy or totalis/universalis disease. Scalp clonality was compared across normal scalp (n=4), patchy alopecia areata scalp (n=8), and alopecia totalis/universalis scalp (n=8).

Concerning this clone itself: Its antigen remains undetermined. Base-call qualities are not available, and no considerably larger clone is one nucleotide away.

Overall study results and their limits: Resident alphabeta T cells in normal human skin are also sequenced, complicating scalp TCR repertoire analysis, unlike mouse skin dominated by gammadelta T cells. Lesional scalp, especially in alopecia totalis/universalis, showed higher clonality and more expanded CD8+ clones than normal scalp, suggesting antigenic drive. Shared TCR sequences between patients were less evident than in mice, which may be partly attributable to HLA diversity in the patient population.

Library prep was done by the immunoSEQ multiplex PCR assay. RNA was extracted from all samples and reverse transcribed into cDNA as template for TCR sequencing. First-strand cDNA was synthesized with SuperScript III using a 2:1 mix of oligo-dT and random hexamers. Amplification bias was assessed with a synthetic immune receptor repertoire, and residual bias was removed computationally. The authors' pipeline ran thus. Raw reads were preprocessed to remove errors, and CDR3 was defined according to IMGT conventions as the region from the conserved cysteine to phenylalanine. Clonality was calculated as 1 minus Shannon entropy normalized by log2 of the number of productive unique TCRs. Whether each scalp clone was CD4 or CD8 was inferred by checking scalp TCRbeta sequences against the CD4 and CD8 repertoires from sorted blood. Not all clones reach the TCRdb copy of this immuneACCESS table, which keeps in-frame sequences only. Checked studies attribute under half of the gap to unresolved V genes and leave the rest unexplained. V, J and clone size reflect that table, while D and trimming were determined from the DNA. Present in this sample are more than 95,000 clones, roughly 69% of which were seen just once. The ten largest clonotypes hold about 3% of the sample.

PBMCs were separated by density centrifugation and stained for CD3, CD4 and CD8, after which CD4+ and CD8+ T cells were sorted on a FACSAria. Scalp biopsies and blood samples were obtained from unaffected controls. Via the germline V gene, CDR1 is MGHRA and CDR2 YSYEKL. From the cysteine up to the phenylalanine, the CDR3 has a length of 14 residues. Solely the CDR3 DNA is kept, with 42 bases framed from the first base. A distance of 11 bases separates the germline ends of V and J, which lose 4 bases and 2 bases respectively. The sequence derives from a human donor in good health. The chain uses TRBV4-1 and TRBJ2-5; TRBD1 is a possible D gene, resting on 6 matching bases. The sample was CD4+ T cells sorted from blood. The nucleotides are TGCGCCAGCAGCCCAAACGACAGGCAAGAGACCCAGTACTTC. This yields the protein CASSPNDRQETQYF.